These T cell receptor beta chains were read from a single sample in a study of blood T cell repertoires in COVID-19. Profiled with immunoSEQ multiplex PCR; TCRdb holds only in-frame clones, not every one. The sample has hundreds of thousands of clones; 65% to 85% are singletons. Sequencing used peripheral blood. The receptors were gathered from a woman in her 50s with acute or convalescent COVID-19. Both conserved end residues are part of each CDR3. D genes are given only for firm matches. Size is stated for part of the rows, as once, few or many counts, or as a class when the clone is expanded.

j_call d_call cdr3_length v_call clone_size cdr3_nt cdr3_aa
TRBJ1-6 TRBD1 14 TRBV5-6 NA TGTGCCAGCAGCTTCAACAGGGGGCTCTCACCCCTCCACTTT CASSFNRGLSPLHF
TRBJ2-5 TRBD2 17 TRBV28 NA TGTGCCAGCAGTTCCCTAAGCGGGAGGGCCTCCTGGGAGACCCAGTACTTC CASSSLSGRASWETQYF
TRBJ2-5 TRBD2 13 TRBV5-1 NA TGCGCCAGCAGCTTTAGCGGGAGTGAGACCCAGTACTTC CASSFSGSETQYF
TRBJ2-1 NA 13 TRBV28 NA TGTGCCAGCAGCTACAGGGTATACAATGAGCAGTTCTTC CASSYRVYNEQFF
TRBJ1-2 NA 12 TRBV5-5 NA TGTGCCAGCAGCTGGACAGAGTATGGCTACACCTTC CASSWTEYGYTF
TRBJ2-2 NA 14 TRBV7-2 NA TGTGCCAGCAGCGCCTACAGGGACACCGGGGAGCTGTTTTTT CASSAYRDTGELFF
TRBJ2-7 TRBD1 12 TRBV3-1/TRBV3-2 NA TGTGCCAGCAAAGGGACAGCATACGAGCAGTACTTC CASKGTAYEQYF
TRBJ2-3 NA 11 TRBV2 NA TGTGCCAGCAGGGCGGGAGATACGCAGTATTTT CASRAGDTQYF
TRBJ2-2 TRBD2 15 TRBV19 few TGTGCCAGTAGTATATGGGCTAGCGGGACTGGGGAGCTGTTTTTT CASSIWASGTGELFF
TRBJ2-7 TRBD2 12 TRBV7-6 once TGTGCCAGCAGGAATAGCGGGAGCGAGCAGTACTTC CASRNSGSEQYF
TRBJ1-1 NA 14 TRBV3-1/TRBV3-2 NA TGTGCCAGCAGCCAAGGAGACAGGAACACTGAAGCTTTCTTT CASSQGDRNTEAFF
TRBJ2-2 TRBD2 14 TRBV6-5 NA TGTGCCAGCCAAACTAGCGGATCCACCGGGGAGCTGTTTTTT CASQTSGSTGELFF
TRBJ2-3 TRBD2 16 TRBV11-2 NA TGTGCCAGCAGCCTAACTAGCGGCCTGAGCACAGATACGCAGTATTTT CASSLTSGLSTDTQYF
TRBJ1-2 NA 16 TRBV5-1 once TGCGCCAGCAGCTTGGGGGGCCCGGTCGATCCCTATGGCTACACCTTC CASSLGGPVDPYGYTF
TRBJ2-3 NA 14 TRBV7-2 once TGTGCCAGCAGCCCTCTATCAATATCCGATACGCAGTATTTT CASSPLSISDTQYF
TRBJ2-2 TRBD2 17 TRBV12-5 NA TGTGCTAGTGGCCGGACTAGCGGGAGTTGGGGCACCGGGGAGCTGTTTTTT CASGRTSGSWGTGELFF
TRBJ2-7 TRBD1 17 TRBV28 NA TGTGCCAGCAGTCCAACGCCCCAGACAGGGGAGTCCTACGAGCAGTACTTC CASSPTPQTGESYEQYF
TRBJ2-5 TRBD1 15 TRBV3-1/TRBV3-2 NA TGTGCCAGCAGCTACGGACAGGGGGGCCAAGAGACCCAGTACTTC CASSYGQGGQETQYF
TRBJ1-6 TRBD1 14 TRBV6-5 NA TGTGCCACCTCGGGGGGACAGGATAATTCACCCCTCCACTTT CATSGGQDNSPLHF
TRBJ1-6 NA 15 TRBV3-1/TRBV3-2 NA TGTGCCAGCAGCCAAGCAACGGTCTATAATTCACCCCTCCACTTT CASSQATVYNSPLHF
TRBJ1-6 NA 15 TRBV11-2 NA TGTGCCAGCAGCGTAGGGCTCGGGGTGAATTCACCCCTCCACTTT CASSVGLGVNSPLHF
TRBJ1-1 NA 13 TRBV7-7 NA TGTGCCAGCAGTAGCTCAGTGAACACTGAAGCTTTCTTT CASSSSVNTEAFF
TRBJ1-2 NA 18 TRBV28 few TGTGCCAGCAGTCCGGCGACCCAGGGCCTGGTGGGTTCTTTGGGCTACACCTTC CASSPATQGLVGSLGYTF
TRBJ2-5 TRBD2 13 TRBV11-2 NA TGTGCCAGCAGCTTAGTAGCGGGGGGGACCCAGTACTTC CASSLVAGGTQYF
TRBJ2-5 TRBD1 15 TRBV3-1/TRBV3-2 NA TGTGCCAGCAGCCACGACAGGGGGCGAGGAGAGACCCAGTACTTC CASSHDRGRGETQYF
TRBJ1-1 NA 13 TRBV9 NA TGTGCCAGCAGCGTAGAGTTGGCCGCTGAAGCTTTCTTT CASSVELAAEAFF
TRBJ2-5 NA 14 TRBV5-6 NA TGTGCCAGCAGCTTTGGACAGAGCCAAGAGACCCAGTACTTC CASSFGQSQETQYF
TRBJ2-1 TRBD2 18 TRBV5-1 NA TGCGCCAGCAGCTTGGCCCCGATAGCGGGAGGTCGGTGGGGTGAGCAGTTCTTC CASSLAPIAGGRWGEQFF
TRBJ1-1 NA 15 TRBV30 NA TGTGCCTGGAGACCAGGTCCCGGGAGGAACACTGAAGCTTTCTTT CAWRPGPGRNTEAFF
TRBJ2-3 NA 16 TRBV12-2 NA TGTGCAAGTCGCTTAGAGAGCGGGAGGGACACAGATACGCAGTATTTT CASRLESGRDTDTQYF
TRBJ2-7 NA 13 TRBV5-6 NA TGTGCCAGCAGCGGGATCCAGGGCTACGAGCAGTACTTC CASSGIQGYEQYF
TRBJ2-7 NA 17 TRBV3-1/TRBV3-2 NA TGTGCCAGCAGCCCTAAACCCACTGGGACACGGTTGGGGGAGCAGTACTTC CASSPKPTGTRLGEQYF
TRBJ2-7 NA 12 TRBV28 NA TGTGCCAGCAGTTTACCCGCCTACGAGCAGTACTTC CASSLPAYEQYF
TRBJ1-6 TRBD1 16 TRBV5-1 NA TGCGCCAGCACCCCCCGGGAGAAGGGGGCTAATTCACCCCTCCACTTT CASTPREKGANSPLHF
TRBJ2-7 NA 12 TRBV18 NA TGTGCCAGCTCACTGTCCAGCTACGAGCAGTACTTC CASSLSSYEQYF
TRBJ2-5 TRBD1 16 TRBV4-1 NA TGCGCCAGCAGCCAAAAACCGGGACAGGGTTGGGAGACCCAGTACTTC CASSQKPGQGWETQYF
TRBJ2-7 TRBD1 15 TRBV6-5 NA TGTGCCAGCAGTTACTCGGGGCAGGGGGCCTACGAGCAGTACTTC CASSYSGQGAYEQYF
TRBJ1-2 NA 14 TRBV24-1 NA TGTGCCACCAGTGATCGGACAGAAGGCTATGGCTACACCTTC CATSDRTEGYGYTF
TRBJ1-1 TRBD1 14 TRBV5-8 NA TGTGCCAGCAGCTTGTCTGGACAGGGCACTGAAGCTTTCTTT CASSLSGQGTEAFF
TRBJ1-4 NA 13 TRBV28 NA TGTGCCAGCAGTTCATCCCCTAATGAAAAACTGTTTTTT CASSSSPNEKLFF
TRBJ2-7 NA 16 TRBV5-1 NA TGCGCCAGCACCCCTTTTTCCGGCCCTGGGAGGTACGAGCAGTACTTC CASTPFSGPGRYEQYF
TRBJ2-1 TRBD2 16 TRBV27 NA TGTGCCAGCAGTTTATTTGGACTAGCGGCATACAATGAGCAGTTCTTC CASSLFGLAAYNEQFF
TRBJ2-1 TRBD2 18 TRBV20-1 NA TGCAGTGCTAGTGGAACCCTTACGACTAGCGGGAGCGGCGGTGAGCAGTTCTTC CSASGTLTTSGSGGEQFF
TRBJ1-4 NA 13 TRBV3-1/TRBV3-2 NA TGTGCCAGCAGCCAAGAGTGGGAGGGAAAACTGTTTTTT CASSQEWEGKLFF
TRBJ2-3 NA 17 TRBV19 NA TGTGCCAGTAGTATAGATGGGTTGGACAGAGGCACAGATACGCAGTATTTT CASSIDGLDRGTDTQYF
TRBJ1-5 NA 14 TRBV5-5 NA TGTGCCAGCAGCCCCGTCGGGGGCAATCAGCCCCAGCATTTT CASSPVGGNQPQHF